A single sample gave rise to the 28 T cell receptor beta chains below, sequenced in a study of T cells in Graves' hyperthyroidism and ophthalmopathy (dated by TCRdb to about 2019). Library preparation used multiplex PCR. Sequencing instrument: Illumina HiSeq 2000. The TCR beta CDR3 regions were amplified from RNA transcripts. A first-round RT-PCR of the TCR CDR3 used the HTBI primer set with the Qiagen OneStep RT-PCR kit. The public sequencing data were trimmed at Q25 with fastp and processed into clonotypes with MiXCR by TCRdb, which kept only in-frame beta chains. Every entry covers one CDR3 protein and lists the most common genes and DNA from its rows. The sample table records some 570,000 distinct CDR3 sequences; roughly 17% of these occur just once. The top ten hold roughly 18% of the sample. Material for sequencing was blood. Every receptor here comes from a woman under 30 with Graves' ophthalmopathy.

There are many counts of this clonotype. The chain carries TRBV30 and TRBJ1-3; D is perhaps TRBD1 (6 bases). The CDR3 is 15 residues long. V was pared by 4 bases and J by 2 bases, with 15 bases between. Germline CDR1 GTSNPN, CDR2 SVGIG (reference sequence). CDR3 region: CAWNSGTPAGNTIYF. The CDR3 nucleotides are TGTGCCTGGAACTCCGGGACACCGGCTGGAAACACCATATATTTT.

This clonotype was seen repeatedly, ten times or more. The chain uses TRBV27 and TRBJ1-5, with 8 bases lining up with TRBD1. J lost 2 bases, V lost 5 bases, and 5 bases had no gene match. The length of the CDR3 is 15 residues. Germline CDR1 MNHEY, CDR2 SMNVEV (reference sequence). CDR3 in DNA: TGTGCCAGCAGTACAGGGGGATCGGGCAATCAGCCCCAGCATTTT. The encoded protein is CASSTGGSGNQPQHF.

At least ten counts were recorded for this clonotype. V is TRBV2 and J is TRBJ2-1; 10 nucleotides align to TRBD2. CDR1 SNHLY and CDR2 FYNNEI come from the germline V gene. The CDR3 has 16 residues. J was trimmed by 8 bases and V by 4 bases; bases with no gene match: 11. In DNA form, the CDR3 reads TGTGCCAGCAGTGTGGAGGAGCGGGAGGGCGGCTATGAGCAGTTCTTC. This gives the protein CASSVEEREGGYEQFF.

This clonotype has at least ten counts. V usage is TRBV11-2 and J usage is TRBJ2-3; no firm D call. The length of the CDR3 is 12 residues. V lost 2 bases and J lost 3, with 3 bases in between. Germline V gene lookup returns CDR1 SGHAT and CDR2 FQNNGV. This CDR3 reads CASSLMTDTQYF. The CDR3 coding sequence is TGTGCCAGCAGCTTAATGACAGATACGCAGTATTTT.

This clonotype was observed at least ten times. The chain combines TRBV30 with TRBJ1-1, with a tentative D call TRBD1 (5 bases). The CDR3 extends over 13 amino acids. Trimming stripped 1 base from V and 3 bases from J, with 9 bases between. Germline lookup yields CDR1 GTSNPN and CDR2 SVGIG (reference sequence). Here the CDR3 DNA reads TGTGCCTGGAGTGGAACGGGGGACACTGAAGCTTTCTTT. Translation gives CAWSGTGDTEAFF. The complete variable domain, with remaining parts taken from reference TRBV30 and TRBJ1-1, reads SQTIHQWPATLVQPVGSPLSLECTVEGTSNPNLYWYRQAAGRGLQLLFYSVGIGQISSEVPQNLSASRPQDRQFILSSKKLLLSDSGFYLCAWSGTGDTEAFFGQGTRLTVV.

Many counts were recorded for this clonotype. CDR3 sequence: CASSYFIGQDNNPYEQYF. In DNA form, the CDR3 reads TGTGCCAGCAGTTACTTCATTGGACAGGACAACAACCCCTACGAGCAGTACTTC. The chain has TRBV6-1 and TRBJ2-7, with 7 nucleotides matching TRBD1. The germline CDR1 and CDR2 sequences are MNHNS and SASEGT. The CDR3 is 18 amino acids. With V trimmed by 5 bases and J by 2 bases, 18 bases remained unmatched.

The V gene is TRBV19, the J gene TRBJ1-5; D unclear. The CDR3 is 14 residues long. Germline V lookup: CDR1 LNHDA, CDR2 SQIVND (reference sequence). V was clipped by 3 bases and J by 4 bases, with 10 bases between them. In DNA form, the CDR3 reads TGTGCCAGTAGTATTGGCGGGAAAAATCAGCCCCAGCATTTT. Translated: CASSIGGKNQPQHF.

This clonotype was seen once. This may come from a read error, since a much larger clone is one base off. This sequence joins TRBV2 and TRBJ1-3; D is ambiguous. The V end was cut by 3 bases, the J end by 11 bases, with 17 bases between. This CDR3 has 14 residues. Germline V gives CDR1 SNHLY, CDR2 FYNNEI. The CDR3 sequence is CASSDSRPPDAIYF. The CDR3 DNA follows: TGTGCCAGCAGTGATTCCAGGCCGCCGGACGCCATATATTTT.

Of note for this clonotype: Given a much more abundant clone one base away, this may be a read error. Since no conserved phenylalanine or tryptophan closes the CDR3, a read error is the likely cause. The CDR3 is CASRLWGAANTGELFS. The CDR3 coding sequence is TGTGCCAGCAGACTCTGGGGCGCCGCGAACACCGGGGAGCTGTTTTCT. The chain uses TRBV6-1 and TRBJ2-2; D is possibly TRBD1 (5 bases). From germline, CDR1 is MNHNS and CDR2 SASEGT. V lost 6 bases and J lost 0, with 14 bases in between. CDR3 length: 16 amino acids.

This clonotype showed up just a few times. The chain uses TRBV11-3 and TRBJ2-3; the D is unclear. Germline CDR1 is SGHNT and CDR2 is YENEEA. V gave up 3 bases and J gave up 0 bases, with 10 bases separating them. This CDR3 comprises 15 residues. Written as DNA, the CDR3 is TGTGCCAGCAGCTTTAGAGACGGCAGCACAGATACGCAGTATTTT. Residues: CASSFRDGSTDTQYF.

This clonotype was seen more than once but under ten times. The V and J genes are TRBV12-3 or TRBV12-4 and TRBJ2-2, with D perhaps TRBD1 (5 bases). The CDR3 runs 15 residues. The germline V and J ends were trimmed by 4 bases and 7 bases, with 16 bases remaining between them. CDR3 DNA: TGTGCCAGCAGTTCTGACCTAGACAGATTCGGGGAGCTGTTTTTT. It specifies CASSSDLDRFGELFF.

This clonotype was counted many times. The chain has TRBV2 and TRBJ2-4, with D possibly TRBD2 on 5 matching bases. The CDR3 length is 14 residues. Germline V CDR1 and CDR2: SNHLY, FYNNEI. The V gene lost 1 base and the J gene lost 1 base, with 5 bases spanning the gap. CDR3 region: CASSEGEAKNIQYF. CDR3 sequence (DNA): TGTGCCAGCAGTGAAGGGGAGGCCAAAAACATTCAGTACTTC.

V gene TRBV4-2 combines with J gene TRBJ1-5; weak D call: TRBD1 (5 bases). Per germline, CDR1 LGHNA and CDR2 YNFKEQ. This CDR3 contains 17 residues. Trimming shortened V by 0 bases and J by 0 bases, and 12 bases separated the two germline ends. The CDR3 bases are TGTGCCAGCAGCCAAGATCAACAGGATTATAGCAATCAGCCCCAGCATTTT. As protein: CASSQDQQDYSNQPQHF.

The CDR3 spells CASSLERVENSPLHF. The DNA for the CDR3 is TGCGCCAGCAGCTTGGAAAGGGTAGAGAATTCACCCCTCCACTTT. The J gene is TRBJ1-6, the V gene TRBV5-1; unclear D gene. Germline V gives CDR1 SGHRS, CDR2 YFSETQ. V was clipped by 0 bases and J by 7 bases, with 11 bases between them. The CDR3 totals 15 residues.

This clonotype was counted only a few times. This chain connects TRBV6-6 to TRBJ2-3; no firm D call. Trimming left V 0 bases short and J 2 bases short, with 3 bases between. The CDR3 totals 13 residues. The germline CDR1 and CDR2 sequences are MNHNY and SVGAGI (reference sequence). The CDR3 region is CASSYSHTDTQYF. CDR3 bases: TGTGCCAGCAGTTACTCCCACACAGATACGCAGTATTTT.

This sequence joins TRBV25-1 and TRBJ2-5; D might be TRBD2 (5 bases). CDR1 MGHDK and CDR2 SYGVNS come from the germline V gene. The CDR3 sequence is 16 residues long. V lost 5 bases and J lost 5, with 21 bases in between. Written as DNA, the CDR3 is TGTGCCAGCAGTCCCCAAGTCGTGAGGGTCCGGGAGACCCAGTACTTC. It yields the protein CASSPQVVRVRETQYF.

The sample holds many counts of this clonotype. The V gene is TRBV6-6, the J gene TRBJ1-5, with D possibly TRBD1 on 5 matching bases. V was trimmed by 2 bases and J by 0 bases, leaving 11 bases between them. Germline V gene sequence: CDR1 MNHNY, CDR2 SVGAGI (reference sequence). The length of the CDR3 is 16 residues. The CDR3 bases are TGTGCCAGCAGTTACCCGGGGGAAAATAGCAATCAGCCCCAGCATTTT. Translating it yields CASSYPGENSNQPQHF.

The sample holds a few counts of this clonotype. The chain uses TRBV12-3 or TRBV12-4 and TRBJ1-1, with 9 bases aligning to TRBD1. The CDR3 has 12 amino acids. Trimming took 7 bases from V and 7 from J; bases not matched to a gene: 4. This CDR3 is CASNRGPSEAFF. For the CDR3, the DNA is TGTGCCAGCAACAGGGGGCCGAGTGAAGCTTTCTTT.

The rearrangement uses TRBV27 and TRBJ1-5; the D gene is possibly TRBD1 (6 bases). Trimming cost V 2 bases and J 6 bases, with 14 bases left between them. CDR1 MNHEY and CDR2 SMNVEV come from the germline V gene (reference sequence). The CDR3 is 15 amino acids. For the CDR3, the DNA is TGTGCCAGCAGTTTAGAGGGGGGGCTGGTTCAGCCCCAGCATTTT. Its translation is CASSLEGGLVQPQHF.

This clonotype was recorded at least ten times. The rearrangement uses TRBV7-6 and TRBJ2-7; 8 bases align to TRBD1. The V gene's germline CDR1 is SGHVS and CDR2 FNYEAQ. Trimming took 4 bases from V and 0 from J; bases not matched to a gene: 8. The CDR3 runs to 16 residues. The CDR3 reads CASSSGQGLSSYEQYF. CDR3 bases: TGTGCCAGCAGCTCCGGACAGGGCCTTAGCTCCTACGAGCAGTACTTC.

This clonotype was seen more than once but under ten times. The chain couples TRBV5-5 to TRBJ2-7; D is ambiguous. V was pared by 1 base and J by 3 bases, with 8 bases between. From germline, CDR1 is SGHKS and CDR2 YYEKEE (reference sequence). The CDR3 consists of 13 residues. The CDR3 spells CASSLPSGYEQYF. DNA of the CDR3: TGTGCCAGCAGCTTGCCTTCGGGCTACGAGCAGTACTTC.

This clonotype was counted ten times or more. This chain connects TRBV28 to TRBJ2-4, with D perhaps matching TRBD2 (5 bases). The ends were cut back, 2 bases at V and 4 bases at J, with 18 bases in the middle. CDR1 MDHEN and CDR2 SYDVKM come from the germline V gene. The CDR3 is 17 residues long. This CDR3 is CASSLRSLGAIKNIQYF. The CDR3 DNA follows: TGTGCCAGCAGTTTAAGGTCTTTGGGAGCGATAAAAAACATTCAGTACTTC.

V is TRBV11-2 and J is TRBJ1-2, with 11 bases fitting TRBD1. The germline gives CDR1 SGHAT, CDR2 FQNNGV. There are 15 residues in the CDR3. V lost 5 bases, J lost 4 bases, and 6 bases stayed unmatched. The CDR3 spells CASSRTGGSSYGYTF. The CDR3 DNA sequence: TGTGCCAGCAGCAGGACAGGGGGCAGTAGCTATGGCTACACCTTC.

This clonotype was found many times. This chain joins TRBV3-1 and TRBJ1-2; D is unresolved. The CDR3 length is 13 residues. With 1 base removed from V and 5 bases from J, the gap between germline ends came to 8 bases. Germline loops: CDR1 LGHDT, CDR2 YNNKEL (reference sequence). The CDR3 is CASSQGISYGYTF. In DNA, the CDR3 is TGTGCCAGCAGCCAAGGTATCAGTTATGGCTACACCTTC.

The chain links TRBV2 to TRBJ2-1; 7 bases agree with TRBD2. Unmatched junction bases numbered 13, after V lost 9 bases and J lost 8 bases. The V gene's germline CDR1 is SNHLY and CDR2 FYNNEI. The CDR3 sequence is 14 residues long. CDR3 protein: CASRLREQADEQFF. CDR3 in DNA: TGTGCCAGTAGATTGCGGGAGCAAGCCGATGAGCAGTTCTTC.

This clonotype was recorded at least ten times. This chain uses TRBV7-9 with TRBJ1-1; 7 nucleotides agree with TRBD1. The V gene's germline CDR1 is SEHNR and CDR2 FQNEAQ (reference sequence). The length of the CDR3 is 15 residues. Losses at the gene ends were 3 bases for V and 3 bases for J; bases not matched to a gene: 7. In DNA form, the CDR3 reads TGTGCCAGCAGCTTGGACAGGTTGAGGCACACTGAAGCTTTCTTT. Protein: CASSLDRLRHTEAFF.

The gene calls are TRBV7-9 and TRBJ2-7; TRBD2 agrees at 7 bases. The CDR3 has 12 amino acids. The V gene end was trimmed by 5 bases and the J gene end by 5 bases; junction bases not matched to a gene: 3. Germline V gene lookup returns CDR1 SEHNR and CDR2 FQNEAQ (reference sequence). The CDR3 DNA reads as TGTGCCAGCAGCGGGGGGGACCACGAGCAGTACTTC. It specifies CASSGGDHEQYF.

This clonotype has ten or more counts. The chain joins TRBV7-8 to TRBJ2-1; 10 nucleotides agree with TRBD2. The V and J ends lost 5 bases and 0 bases, in that order; junction bases with no gene match: 4. This CDR3 contains 16 residues. In germline, CDR1 is SGHVS, CDR2 FQNEAQ. CDR3 bases: TGTGCCAGCAGCGTTAGCGGGGGGAACTCCTACAATGAGCAGTTCTTC. Protein: CASSVSGGNSYNEQFF.